The 8 T cell receptor beta chains below come from one sample, sequenced in a study of PD-1 blockade in mismatch repair-deficient tumors. Using immunoSEQ multiplex PCR, the repertoire was profiled, and TCRdb retains in-frame clones only, with some absent. The sample contains some 85,000 clones, 65% to 85% of which appear only once. The material was peripheral blood, obtained 44 weeks after starting pembrolizumab. All receptors come from an adult with mismatch repair-deficient cancer.

The rearrangement joins TRBV9 to TRBJ2-1; D is uncertain. CDR1 SGDLS and CDR2 YYNGEE come from the germline V gene. Trimming took off 3 bases at V and 8 bases at J, with 9 bases between the two ends. The CDR3 spans 12 residues. The CDR3 nucleotides read TGTGCCAGCAGCGGAGACGCAGATGAGCAGTTCTTC. Translating it yields CASSGDADEQFF.

The CDR3 nucleotides read TGTGCCAGCAGCTTAAGACGAGACGCCTACGAGCAGTACTTC. It yields the protein CASSLRRDAYEQYF. V usage is TRBV11-1 and J usage is TRBJ2-7, with D uncertain. With 2 bases removed from V and 2 bases from J, the gap between germline ends came to 10 bases. The CDR3 runs to 14 residues. Germline-derived CDR1 and CDR2 are SGHAT and FQDESV (reference sequence).

Remarks on this clone: Its ends do not fully match the called genes, so a read error is possible. This chain joins TRBV6-6 and TRBJ2-7; TRBD2 is a possible D gene (5 bases). Germline CDR1 and CDR2: MNHNY and SVGAGI (reference sequence). The CDR3 has 15 amino acids. The CDR3 loop is CAISATKPGTYEQYF. The CDR3 DNA is TGTGCCATCAGTGCCACAAAGCCGGGAACCTACGAGCAGTACTTC.

The genes are TRBV5-6 and TRBJ2-3, with 8 bases identical to TRBD2. The CDR3 length is 17 residues. V was clipped by 5 bases and J by 1 base; unmatched bases: 12. Germline V gene data show CDR1 as SGHDT and CDR2 as YYEEEE. This CDR3 reads CASSRFLRRGGTDTQYF. The DNA of the CDR3 is TGTGCCAGCAGTCGATTCCTTCGGCGGGGGGGCACAGATACGCAGTATTTT. Using reference TRBV5-6 and TRBJ2-3 for the parts outside the CDR3, the full variable domain is DAGVTQSPTHLIKTRGQQVTLRCSPKSGHDTVSWYQQALGQGPQFIFQYYEEEERQRGNFPDRFSGHQFPNYSSELNVNALLLGDSALYLCASSRFLRRGGTDTQYFGPGTRLTVL.

The gene calls are TRBV9 and TRBJ1-2, with 9 bases matching TRBD1. This CDR3 region has 15 residues. V trimming: 1 base; J trimming: 7 bases; junction bases outside the gene matches: 8. Germline V lookup: CDR1 SGDLS, CDR2 YYNGEE. The CDR3 sequence: CASSVQPGQGGGYTF. The CDR3 DNA reads as TGTGCCAGCAGCGTACAGCCGGGACAGGGTGGTGGCTACACCTTC.

The V gene is TRBV27, the J gene TRBJ1-1; D is ambiguous. Trimming pared 2 bases from V and 7 bases from J, leaving 8 bases between. The CDR3 has 12 amino acids. Germline CDR1 and CDR2: MNHEY and SMNVEV (reference sequence). The CDR3 DNA follows: TGTGCCAGCAGTTTACCTCACGGTGAAGCTTTCTTT. Its translation: CASSLPHGEAFF.

The chain combines TRBV12-5 with TRBJ2-5, with 9 bases identical to TRBD2. V was pared by 5 bases and J by 2 bases, with 6 bases of the junction left unmatched. Germline V lookup: CDR1 LGHNT, CDR2 FRNRAP. The CDR3 loop spans 15 amino acids. Here the CDR3 DNA reads TGTGCTAGTGGTCCGGGACTAGCTTCGCAAGAGACCCAGTACTTC. Its translation is CASGPGLASQETQYF.

V and J are TRBV29-1 and TRBJ2-1; D is unclear. The CDR3 spans 15 residues. Per germline, CDR1 SQVTM and CDR2 ANQGSEA. The V gene lost 7 bases and the J gene lost 0 bases, with 16 bases spanning the gap. DNA of the CDR3: TGCAGCGGCTCCGGTGGAAGACGCTCCTACAATGAGCAGTTCTTC. This sequence encodes CSGSGGRRSYNEQFF.